This passage covers 22 T cell receptor beta chains from one sample sequenced in a study of cytomegalovirus exposure and HLA in healthy donors. Researchers ran the PCR with 60 Vbeta and 13 Jbeta primers. Data came from immunoSEQ multiplex PCR; TCRdb stores just in-frame clones and leaves some out. This table holds more than 110,000 clones, about 70% found once. Sample: PBMCs. The receptor set was obtained from a man younger than 35 in good health and CMV-seronegative.

This sequence joins TRBV7-9 and TRBJ2-7; unclear D gene. This CDR3 region has 14 residues. The V end lost 1 base, the J end lost 6 bases, and 13 bases lay between the germline ends. Germline CDR1 reads SEHNR; CDR2 reads FQNEAQ (reference sequence). CDR3 sequence (DNA): TGTGCCAGCAGCTTAGAAATGGAGTCGGCCGAGCAGTACTTC. Residues: CASSLEMESAEQYF.

V gene TRBV29-1 combines with J gene TRBJ1-4, with 8 bases fitting TRBD1. V lost 0 bases, J lost 10 bases, and 10 bases stayed unmatched. Per germline, CDR1 SQVTM and CDR2 ANQGSEA. The CDR3 covers 15 residues. The CDR3 DNA follows: TGCAGCGTTGAAGATCTTCAGGGGGCCGTGGGAAAACTGTTTTTT. This translates into CSVEDLQGAVGKLFF. The full variable domain, in which reference TRBV29-1 and TRBJ1-4 provide the parts outside the CDR3, is SAVISQKPSRDICQRGTSLTIQCQVDSQVTMMFWYRQQPGQSLTLIATANQGSEATYESGFVIDKFPISRPNLTFSTLTVSNMSPEDSSIYLCSVEDLQGAVGKLFFGSGTQLSVL.

In nucleotides, the CDR3 is TGTGCCACCAGCAGAGGACTCACAGATACGCAGTATTTT. It is translated as CATSRGLTDTQYF. The chain recombines TRBV15 with TRBJ2-3; no firm D call. Looked up from germline, CDR1 is LNHNV and CDR2 is YYDKDF (reference sequence). This CDR3 contains 13 residues. V was pared by 1 base and J by 2 bases, with 4 bases between.

The V and J genes are TRBV7-9 and TRBJ2-7, with 11 bases that match TRBD2. Germline V gene sequence: CDR1 SEHNR, CDR2 FQNEAQ (reference sequence). V lost 5 bases, J lost 3 bases, and 12 bases stayed unmatched. The CDR3 is 17 residues long. CDR3 residues: CASSRGTSGISVYEQYF. The DNA of the CDR3 is TGTGCCAGCAGCCGCGGGACTAGCGGAATATCGGTCTACGAGCAGTACTTC.

The CDR3 DNA sequence: TGTGCCAGCAGCCAATTGGTTAGCGGGGACAGGGGATCCTACGAGCAGTACTTC. This encodes CASSQLVSGDRGSYEQYF. V is TRBV16 and J is TRBJ2-7, with 10 positions matching TRBD1. V lost 1 base and J lost 1; bases outside the gene matches: 10. This CDR3 spans 18 amino acids. Per germline, CDR1 KGHSY and CDR2 FQNENV.

The chain carries TRBV7-3 and TRBJ2-1, with TRBD1 matching 9 bases. J gave up 5 bases and V 3 bases, and 5 bases lay outside the gene matches. The CDR3 is made up of 15 amino acids. CDR1 is SGHTA, CDR2 FQGTGA, per germline. The CDR3 DNA follows: TGTGCCAGCAGCTTCGGGGACAGGGACGACAATGAGCAGTTCTTC. This codes for CASSFGDRDDNEQFF.

The chain combines TRBV6-5 with TRBJ1-1, with 8 bases fitting TRBD1. Germline CDR1 is MNHEY and CDR2 is SVGAGI. The CDR3 extends over 14 amino acids. The trim removed 5 bases at V and 7 bases at J, leaving 9 bases unmatched. The chain's CDR3 is CASSQERQGYEAFF. The CDR3 DNA is TGTGCCAGCAGTCAGGAACGACAGGGGTATGAAGCTTTCTTT.

The chain joins TRBV29-1 to TRBJ2-3; D possibly corresponds to TRBD1 (6 bases). CDR1 and CDR2 (germline): SQVTM, ANQGSEA. V was clipped by 0 bases and J by 2 bases, with 27 bases between them. This CDR3 is 20 amino acids long. This CDR3 reads CSVEDSSNPGRGVPTDTQYF. CDR3 DNA: TGCAGCGTTGAAGATTCTTCTAACCCGGGCAGGGGAGTCCCCACAGATACGCAGTATTTT.

The gene calls are TRBV28 and TRBJ2-7; 13 bases align to TRBD2. V lost 2 bases, J lost 5 bases, and 3 bases stayed unmatched. The CDR3 runs 15 residues. CDR1 is MDHEN and CDR2 is SYDVKM in the germline V gene. The CDR3 DNA follows: TGTGCCAGCAGTTTAGGGACTAGCGGGACGGACGAGCAGTACTTC. Translating it yields CASSLGTSGTDEQYF.

This chain connects TRBV10-3 to TRBJ1-1, with TRBD1 identical over 9 bases. Per the germline V gene, CDR1 is ENHRY and CDR2 is SYGVKD. Trimming at V came to 10 bases and at J to 3 bases, leaving 6 bases not matched to a gene. The CDR3 totals 13 residues. As DNA, the CDR3 is TGTGCCACCGAGGGACAGGGAGACACTGAAGCTTTCTTT. It codes for CATEGQGDTEAFF.

This rearrangement joins TRBV5-1 to TRBJ2-1, with D tentatively TRBD2 (5 bases). V was shortened by 4 bases and J by 9 bases, with 11 bases between the two germline ends. The CDR3 length is 12 residues. Germline V gene data show CDR1 as SGHRS and CDR2 as YFSETQ. CDR3 protein: CASSSRRFEQFF. The CDR3 nucleotides are TGCGCCAGCAGCAGCCGGAGGTTTGAGCAGTTCTTC.

V is TRBV9 and J is TRBJ1-6; 7 bases are a match to TRBD1. J was trimmed by 10 bases and V by 3 bases; bases with no gene match: 7. Germline-derived CDR1 and CDR2 are SGDLS and YYNGEE. This CDR3 is 14 amino acids long. CDR3 sequence (DNA): TGTGCCAGCAGCGAGACAGGGTACAAATCACCCCTCCACTTT. Its protein is CASSETGYKSPLHF.

Here the CDR3 reads CASSLGQPYNEQFF. CDR3 nucleotide sequence: TGCGCCAGCAGCTTGGGACAGCCCTACAATGAGCAGTTCTTC. The chain uses TRBV5-1 and TRBJ2-1; a possible D gene is TRBD1 (5 bases). Trimming cost V 0 bases and J 2 bases, with 6 bases left between them. The germline CDR1 and CDR2 sequences are SGHRS and YFSETQ. The CDR3 loop spans 14 amino acids.

The chain couples TRBV18 to TRBJ1-1; 9 bases line up with TRBD1. Germline values: CDR1 KGHSH, CDR2 LQKENI. This CDR3 is 17 amino acids long. V dropped 6 bases and J dropped 0; count of bases not matched to a gene: 11. The CDR3: CASSPTGGDSMNTEAFF. The DNA for the CDR3 is TGTGCCAGCTCGCCGACAGGGGGGGACTCTATGAACACTGAAGCTTTCTTT.

The chain employs TRBV9 and TRBJ2-2; TRBD1 aligns across 9 bases. CDR1 is SGDLS, CDR2 YYNGEE, per germline. This CDR3 is built from 15 residues. Unmatched junction bases numbered 3, after V lost 0 bases and J lost 6 bases. CDR3 amino acids: CASSVETGGSGELFF. CDR3 nucleotides: TGTGCCAGCAGCGTAGAGACAGGGGGGTCCGGGGAGCTGTTTTTT.

This clone was seen more than once but under ten times. V and J are TRBV19 and TRBJ1-2; 7 bases map to TRBD1. Germline V gives CDR1 LNHDA, CDR2 SQIVND (reference sequence). Losses at the gene ends were 4 bases for V and 7 bases for J; bases not matched to a gene: 9. The CDR3 is made up of 14 amino acids. The CDR3 region is CASSTTGDATGYTF. CDR3 nucleotides: TGTGCCAGTAGTACAACAGGGGATGCTACTGGCTACACCTTC.

V gene TRBV10-2 combines with J gene TRBJ2-7, with D perhaps TRBD2 (5 bases). The CDR3 length is 13 residues. The V gene's germline CDR1 is WSHSY and CDR2 SAAADI. V was clipped by 3 bases and J by 3 bases, with 9 bases between them. The CDR3 spells CASSEVALYEQYF. The CDR3 DNA is TGCGCCAGCAGTGAAGTAGCGCTCTACGAGCAGTACTTC.

This clone has only one observation. The rearrangement uses TRBV5-1 and TRBJ1-2; possible D gene TRBD1, 6 bases. This CDR3 has 12 residues. The V and J ends lost 8 bases and 3 bases respectively, with 11 bases between them. CDR1 and CDR2 (germline): SGHRS, YFSETQ. The CDR3 DNA reads as TGCGCCAGTTACAGGGAAGACTATGGCTACACCTTC. It codes for CASYREDYGYTF.

The CDR3 is CASNADREAISYGYTF. CDR3 DNA sequence: TGTGCCAGCAACGCCGACAGGGAGGCAATAAGCTATGGCTACACCTTC. The gene calls are TRBV2 and TRBJ1-2; 7 bases map to TRBD1. The V segment lost 7 bases and the J segment 4 bases; nucleotides outside the gene matches: 15. Germline V gene sequence: CDR1 SNHLY, CDR2 FYNNEI. The CDR3 contains 16 residues.

The chain combines TRBV25-1 with TRBJ2-7, with TRBD2 as a possible D gene (6 bases). The CDR3 length is 16 residues. Per the germline V gene, CDR1 is MGHDK and CDR2 is SYGVNS. V gave up 3 bases and J gave up 0 bases, with 15 bases separating them. This CDR3 is CASSDLGGGISYEQYF. CDR3 coding DNA: TGTGCCAGCAGTGACCTCGGAGGAGGGATCTCCTACGAGCAGTACTTC.

The chain combines TRBV5-1 with TRBJ1-1; 7 nucleotides match TRBD1. With V trimmed by 0 bases and J by 8 bases, 7 bases remained unmatched. This CDR3 is built from 14 residues. Germline CDR1 and CDR2: SGHRS and YFSETQ. The CDR3 nucleotides read TGCGCCAGCAGCTTGGCCGGGACAGTGGGAGAAGCTTTCTTT. This codes for CASSLAGTVGEAFF.

This rearrangement joins TRBV5-6 to TRBJ2-2; 9 nucleotides match TRBD1. Germline CDR1 is SGHDT and CDR2 is YYEEEE. The CDR3 loop spans 17 amino acids. The V and J ends lost 4 bases and 6 bases, in that order; junction bases with no gene match: 13. CDR3 nucleotide sequence: TGTGCCAGCAGCCGCCAGGACAGGGGAAGAGAGGCCGGGGAGCTGTTTTTT. Translating gives CASSRQDRGREAGELFF.